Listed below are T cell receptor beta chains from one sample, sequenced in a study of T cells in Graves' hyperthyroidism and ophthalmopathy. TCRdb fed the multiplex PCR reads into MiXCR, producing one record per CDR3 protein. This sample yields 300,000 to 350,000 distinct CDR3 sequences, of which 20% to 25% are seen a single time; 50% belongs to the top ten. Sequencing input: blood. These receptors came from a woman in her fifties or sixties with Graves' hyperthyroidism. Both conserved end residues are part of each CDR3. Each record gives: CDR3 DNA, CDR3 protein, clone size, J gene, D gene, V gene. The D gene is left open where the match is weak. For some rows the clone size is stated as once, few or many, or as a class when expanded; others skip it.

CDR3nt: TGTGCCAGCAGTGAACGGCGGAAGAACACCGGGGAGCTGTTTTTT
CDR3aa: CASSERRKNTGELFF
abundance: -
j_gene: TRBJ2-2
d_gene: -
v_gene: TRBV2

CDR3nt: TGCAGTGCTAGCGCGCCGGGGGGTGAGAATGAGCAGTTCTTC
CDR3aa: CSASAPGGENEQFF
abundance: -
j_gene: TRBJ2-1
d_gene: TRBD2
v_gene: TRBV20-1

CDR3nt: TGCGCCAGCAGCTTAAGGCAGGGTGGCACTGAAGCTTTCTTT
CDR3aa: CASSLRQGGTEAFF
abundance: many
j_gene: TRBJ1-1
d_gene: -
v_gene: TRBV5-1

CDR3nt: TGTGCCAGCAGGACCGGGGTGGCTATCGCCAAAAACATTCAGTACTTC
CDR3aa: CASRTGVAIAKNIQYF
abundance: many
j_gene: TRBJ2-4
d_gene: -
v_gene: TRBV28

CDR3nt: TGTGCCAGCAGGGTGACAGGGGGCGCCTATGGCTACACCTTC
CDR3aa: CASRVTGGAYGYTF
abundance: few
j_gene: TRBJ1-2
d_gene: TRBD1
v_gene: TRBV5-5

CDR3nt: TGCGCCAGCAGTGAGCAATACAGGGGAGGCGCCGGGGAGCTGTTTTTT
CDR3aa: CASSEQYRGGAGELFF
abundance: many
j_gene: TRBJ2-2
d_gene: -
v_gene: TRBV10-2

CDR3nt: TGTGCCAGCAGTCTGCCGCTAGCGGTTAACTACGAGCAGTACTTC
CDR3aa: CASSLPLAVNYEQYF
abundance: many
j_gene: TRBJ2-7
d_gene: TRBD2
v_gene: TRBV28

CDR3nt: TGTGCCAGCGGGAGTCCCTACGAGCAGTACTTC
CDR3aa: CASGSPYEQYF
abundance: -
j_gene: TRBJ2-7
d_gene: -
v_gene: TRBV6-1

CDR3nt: TGCGCCAGCAGCCAAGTACCCACTGCGAACACCGGGGAGCTGTTTTTT
CDR3aa: CASSQVPTANTGELFF
abundance: few
j_gene: TRBJ2-2
d_gene: -
v_gene: TRBV4-1

CDR3nt: TGTGCCAGCTCATCGTTACGGACAGGGCCGTTGAACACTGAAGCTTTCTTT
CDR3aa: CASSSLRTGPLNTEAFF
abundance: many
j_gene: TRBJ1-1
d_gene: TRBD1
v_gene: TRBV18

CDR3nt: TGTGCCTGGATCCCCCTTCTAGCCAAAAACATTCAGTACTTC
CDR3aa: CAWIPLLAKNIQYF
abundance: -
j_gene: TRBJ2-4
d_gene: -
v_gene: TRBV30

CDR3nt: TGTGCCAGCAGCTTAGAACCCCTTGGGCGGGGAATCACAGATACGCAGTATTTT
CDR3aa: CASSLEPLGRGITDTQYF
abundance: many
j_gene: TRBJ2-3
d_gene: -
v_gene: TRBV7-2

CDR3nt: TGCGCCAGCAGCTTGGATAGTAGTCTCCTCTACGAGCAGTACTTC
CDR3aa: CASSLDSSLLYEQYF
abundance: many
j_gene: TRBJ2-7
d_gene: -
v_gene: TRBV5-1

CDR3nt: TGTGCCAGCAGCCCACGGACGGCTGGAAACACCATATATTTT
CDR3aa: CASSPRTAGNTIYF
abundance: many
j_gene: TRBJ1-3
d_gene: -
v_gene: TRBV3-1

CDR3nt: TGTGCCAGCAATTTCCAGGGGGCGGCTAATCAGCCCCAGCATTTT
CDR3aa: CASNFQGAANQPQHF
abundance: many
j_gene: TRBJ1-5
d_gene: TRBD1
v_gene: TRBV6-2/TRBV6-3

CDR3nt: TGTGCCAGCAGCCCCGGACAGGGCCTTCCGGGGGGCAATGAGCAGTTCTTC
CDR3aa: CASSPGQGLPGGNEQFF
abundance: -
j_gene: TRBJ2-1
d_gene: -
v_gene: TRBV3-1

CDR3nt: TGTGCCACCAGCAGGAGGGGGAGCGGGGCCAACGTCCTGACTTTC
CDR3aa: CATSRRGSGANVLTF
abundance: many
j_gene: TRBJ2-6
d_gene: -
v_gene: TRBV15

CDR3nt: TGTGCCAGCAGCCTCGAAGAGTACACTGAAGCTTTCTTT
CDR3aa: CASSLEEYTEAFF
abundance: many
j_gene: TRBJ1-1
d_gene: -
v_gene: TRBV7-8

CDR3nt: TGTGCCACCAATGAGGGGGGCACAGATACGCAGTATTTT
CDR3aa: CATNEGGTDTQYF
abundance: few
j_gene: TRBJ2-3
d_gene: -
v_gene: TRBV15

CDR3nt: TGTGCCAGCAGCCACATGTTGACAGGGGAGCTGCAGCAGTACTTC
CDR3aa: CASSHMLTGELQQYF
abundance: -
j_gene: TRBJ2-7
d_gene: TRBD1
v_gene: TRBV3-1

CDR3nt: TGTGCCAGCAGATTCGGGACAGGGGGACGTGGCACTGAAGCTTTCTTT
CDR3aa: CASRFGTGGRGTEAFF
abundance: many
j_gene: TRBJ1-1
d_gene: TRBD1
v_gene: TRBV12-3/TRBV12-4

CDR3nt: TGCAGTGCTAGAGGGGACAGCCCCCAAGAGACCCAGTACTTC
CDR3aa: CSARGDSPQETQYF
abundance: -
j_gene: TRBJ2-5
d_gene: TRBD1
v_gene: TRBV20-1

CDR3nt: TGTGCCAGCAGTTTCGAAAGCTCCTACAATGAGCAGTTCTTC
CDR3aa: CASSFESSYNEQFF
abundance: many
j_gene: TRBJ2-1
d_gene: -
v_gene: TRBV27